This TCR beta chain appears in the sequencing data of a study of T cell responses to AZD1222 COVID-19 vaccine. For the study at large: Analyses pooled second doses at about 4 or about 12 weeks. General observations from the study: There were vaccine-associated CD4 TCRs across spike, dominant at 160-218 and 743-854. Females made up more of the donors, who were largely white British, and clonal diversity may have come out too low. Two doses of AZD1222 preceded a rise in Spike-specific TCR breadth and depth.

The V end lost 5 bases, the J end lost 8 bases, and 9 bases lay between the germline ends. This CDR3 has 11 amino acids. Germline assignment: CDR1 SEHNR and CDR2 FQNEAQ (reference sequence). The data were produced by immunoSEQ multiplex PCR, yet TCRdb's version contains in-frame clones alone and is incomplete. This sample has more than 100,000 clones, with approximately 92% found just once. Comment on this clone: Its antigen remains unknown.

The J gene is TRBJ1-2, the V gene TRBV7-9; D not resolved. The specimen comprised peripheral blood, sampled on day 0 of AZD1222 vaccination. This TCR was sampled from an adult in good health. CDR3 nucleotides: TGTGCCAGCAGCCCTACACTGGGCTACACCTTC. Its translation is CASSPTLGYTF.